This T cell receptor beta chain was profiled in a study of identifying expanded T cells in peripheral blood. Study results and caveats: Differentially abundant clones: about 1.2 between replicates, approximately 16 at roughly 2 weeks, approximately 19 at four. Two-week clone count variance significantly increased as total template count grew.

Here immunoSEQ multiplex PCR was the method, and the copy in TCRdb shows in-frame clones only, minus some. The table shows under 110,000 clones, with approximately 88% occurring only once. A word on this clone: Antigen specificity is unknown.

From germline, CDR1 is MNHEY and CDR2 SVGAGI. Between the trimmed V and J ends, which lost 3 bases and 0 bases, there was a span of 12 bases. The CDR3 sequence is 15 residues long. During the collection period, no donor immune events like infections were recorded. The chain has TRBV6-5 and TRBJ2-7, with D unresolved. The clonotype comes from a person aged 18 to 75 in good health. The sequencing input was blood. The CDR3 bases are TGTGCCAGCAGTTATTCGAGCAGAACCTCCTACGAGCAGTACTTC. Its translation: CASSYSSRTSYEQYF.